This is a list of T cell receptor beta chains from one sample in a study of beta chain features in type 1 diabetes. The method was immunoSEQ multiplex PCR; TCRdb's version includes in-frame clones alone and lacks a portion of them. This table has 250,000 or so clones, about 71% appearing once. The sequenced sample consisted of naive CD4+ T cells from blood. Receptors originate from a man younger than 45 in good health. The CDR3 runs from the conserved cysteine through the conserved F or W. A D gene is named only where the DNA matches it firmly. Only part of the rows carry a size: once, few, many, or a class if the clone is expanded.

j_call clone_size d_call v_call cdr3_aa cdr3_nt
TRBJ1-6 NA TRBD1 TRBV7-2 CASSLLTPGQSPLHF TGTGCCAGCAGCTTATTAACTCCGGGACAGTCACCCCTCCACTTT
TRBJ2-5 NA NA TRBV29-1 CSGWKGSETQYF TGCAGCGGTTGGAAGGGGTCAGAGACCCAGTACTTC
TRBJ1-1 NA NA TRBV15 CATSRDAASTEAFF TGTGCCACCAGCAGAGACGCGGCATCCACTGAAGCTTTCTTT
TRBJ2-1 few NA TRBV30 CARSENNEQFF TGTGCCCGAAGCGAGAACAATGAGCAGTTCTTC
TRBJ2-7 NA NA TRBV29-1 CSVGLSSYEQYF TGCAGCGTTGGATTGAGCTCCTACGAGCAGTACTTC
TRBJ2-7 NA NA TRBV29-1 CSVAGTGGYEQYF TGCAGCGTGGCCGGGACCGGCGGCTACGAGCAGTACTTC
TRBJ1-4 NA NA TRBV7-9 CASSSVAVPNEKLFF TGTGCCAGCAGCTCCGTCGCAGTCCCTAATGAAAAACTGTTTTTT
TRBJ2-1 NA NA TRBV30 CATHPGSRNNEQFF TGTGCCACCCATCCGGGGAGTCGCAACAATGAGCAGTTCTTC
TRBJ1-1 once NA TRBV29-1 CSASPGGRNTEAFF TGCAGCGCTTCGCCCGGGGGGAGAAACACTGAAGCTTTCTTT
TRBJ2-2 NA TRBD1 TRBV19 CASTRQGANTGELFF TGTGCCAGTACGCGTCAGGGGGCGAACACCGGGGAGCTGTTTTTT
TRBJ1-1 NA NA TRBV29-1 CSVAGLMNTEAFF TGCAGCGTTGCGGGACTCATGAACACTGAAGCTTTCTTT
TRBJ1-1 NA TRBD1 TRBV29-1 CSAGGGSDTEAFF TGCAGCGCTGGAGGGGGCTCGGACACTGAAGCTTTCTTT
TRBJ2-6 NA NA TRBV2 CASSTGISGANVLTF TGTGCCAGCAGTACAGGGATCTCTGGGGCCAACGTCCTGACTTTC
TRBJ2-5 NA NA TRBV29-1 CSSGRGETQYF TGCAGCTCAGGACGGGGGGAGACCCAGTACTTC
TRBJ2-1 NA NA TRBV30 CAWNLNNEQFF TGTGCCTGGAACTTGAACAATGAGCAGTTCTTC
TRBJ2-4 once NA TRBV19 CASGFGQAKNIQYF TGTGCCAGTGGTTTTGGGCAAGCCAAAAACATTCAGTACTTC
TRBJ2-4 NA NA TRBV28 CASEASESIQYF TGTGCCAGCGAGGCTAGCGAAAGCATTCAGTACTTC
TRBJ2-1 NA NA TRBV9 CASSVELANEQFF TGTGCCAGCAGCGTAGAGCTAGCCAATGAGCAGTTCTTC
TRBJ2-7 NA NA TRBV4-2 CASSQASNSYEQYF TGTGCCAGCAGCCAAGCTTCGAACTCCTACGAGCAGTACTTC
TRBJ2-3 NA NA TRBV30 CAWSNYRGDPTDTQYF TGTGCCTGGAGTAATTACCGCGGGGACCCCACAGATACGCAGTATTTT
TRBJ1-5 NA NA TRBV15 CATSRGLGGEPQHF TGTGCCACCAGCAGAGGACTGGGAGGGGAGCCCCAGCATTTT
TRBJ1-4 few TRBD1 TRBV30 CAWSVQGGNEKLFF TGTGCCTGGAGTGTCCAGGGGGGAAATGAAAAACTGTTTTTT